This T cell receptor (beta chain) comes out of a study of Graves' ophthalmopathy and Graves' hyperthyroidism. RNA transcripts yielded amplified TCR beta CDR3 regions. HTBI primers served in a first-round RT-PCR, which a second-round multiplex PCR followed. MiXCR was run by TCRdb on the multiplex PCR reads, yielding one entry per CDR3 protein. The sample has hundreds of thousands of distinct CDR3 sequences, approximately 39% seen once. Study outcomes and limitations: For separating ophthalmopathy from stable hyperthyroidism, a 13-signature model gave around 86% sensitivity and roughly 78% specificity.

Trimming removed 2 bases at V and 6 bases at J, with 8 bases between. Germline CDR1 reads SGHTS; CDR2 reads YDEGEE. The CDR3 covers 12 residues. At least ten counts were recorded for this clonotype. Its antigen is as yet unknown. The material sequenced was peripheral blood. The chain joins TRBV5-8 to TRBJ1-1, with no clear D. The sequence derives from an adult man with Graves' ophthalmopathy. This chain's CDR3 is CASSFPYPEAFF. The CDR3 DNA is TGTGCCAGCAGCTTCCCGTACCCTGAAGCTTTCTTT.